This T cell receptor (beta chain) came from a study of blood T cell repertoires in COVID-19. Clones were read by immunoSEQ multiplex PCR, and TCRdb kept only the in-frame ones, dropping some. This sample has about 190,000 clones, with 83% found just once. The CDR3 is 16 amino acids. Trimming removed 0 bases from V and 6 bases from J, with 15 bases in between. CDR1 is MNHEY and CDR2 is SVGAGI in the germline V gene. The sample comprised peripheral blood. The chain combines TRBV6-5 with TRBJ2-1, with D maybe TRBD2 (7 bases). The receptor comes from a woman between 40 and 50 years old with acute or convalescent COVID-19. As DNA, the CDR3 is TGTGCCAGCAGTTACTCGTCGAGGGGGGGCCGCAATGAGCAGTTCTTC. Translation gives CASSYSSRGGRNEQFF.